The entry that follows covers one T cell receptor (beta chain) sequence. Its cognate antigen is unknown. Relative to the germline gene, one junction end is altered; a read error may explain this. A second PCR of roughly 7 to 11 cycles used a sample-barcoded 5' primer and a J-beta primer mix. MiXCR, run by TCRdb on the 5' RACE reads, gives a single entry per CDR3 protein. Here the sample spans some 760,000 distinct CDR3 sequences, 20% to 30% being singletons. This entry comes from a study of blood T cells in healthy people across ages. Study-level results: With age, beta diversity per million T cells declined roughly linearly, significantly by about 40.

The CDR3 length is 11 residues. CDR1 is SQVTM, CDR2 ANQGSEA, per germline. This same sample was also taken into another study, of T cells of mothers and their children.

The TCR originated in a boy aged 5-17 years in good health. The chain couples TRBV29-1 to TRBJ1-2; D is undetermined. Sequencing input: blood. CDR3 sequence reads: CSAYKDYGYAF. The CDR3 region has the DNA TGCAGCGCCTACAAAGACTATGGCTACGCCTTC.